Listed below are T cell receptor beta chains from one sample, sequenced in a study of T-cell reconstitution after alpha-beta-depleted transplantation in children. TCRdb redid the calling of the PCR reads with MiXCR, one entry per CDR3 protein. Of about 470,000 distinct CDR3 sequences in the sample, 43% are singletons; the top ten hold 27%. The specimen comprised PBMCs, sampled before TCRalphabeta/CD19-depleted stem cell transplant. These TCRs come from a girl aged 2-9 years with aplastic anemia, due to receive a stem cell transplant. The CDR3 runs from the conserved cysteine through the conserved F or W. A D gene is named only where the DNA matches it firmly. Size values are once, few and many counts, or a class for expanded clones, and some rows have none.

d_gene,abundance,v_gene,j_gene,CDR3nt,CDR3aa
NA,NA,TRBV20-1,TRBJ1-5,TGCAGTGCTAGAGATAGTTTGGGGAGCAGCAATCAGCCCCAGCATTTT,CSARDSLGSSNQPQHF
TRBD2,many,TRBV15,TRBJ2-3,TGTGCCACCAGCAGAGATCGTCGAACGGGAGGGTCCACAGATACGCAGTATTTT,CATSRDRRTGGSTDTQYF
NA,NA,TRBV10-3,TRBJ2-7,TGTGCCATCAGTGAGCCTTGGACATTCTACGAGCAGTACTTC,CAISEPWTFYEQYF
NA,NA,TRBV7-2,TRBJ2-7,TGTGCCAGCAGCCCCGTTCCGCTCTCCTACGAGCAGTACTTC,CASSPVPLSYEQYF
TRBD2,few,TRBV20-1,TRBJ2-1,TGCAGTGCTAGAGATCGAGAAATCGGGGCTAGCGGGAGGGCCCGTCGCTCCTACAATGAGCAGTTCTTC,CSARDREIGASGRARRSYNEQFF
TRBD1,many,TRBV27,TRBJ2-7,TGTGCCAGCAGTCTCCGGACAGGGACCTACGAGCAGTACTTC,CASSLRTGTYEQYF
NA,many,TRBV12-3/TRBV12-4,TRBJ2-7,TGTGCCAGCAGCTTTAGAGGGGTCGAGCAGTACTTC,CASSFRGVEQYF
NA,many,TRBV7-2,TRBJ1-5,TGTGCCAGCAGCTCCGGGCGGGGAGGAGGCAATCAGCCCCAGCATTTT,CASSSGRGGGNQPQHF
TRBD1,NA,TRBV5-1,TRBJ2-7,TGCGCCAGCAGCTTTGGGGACAGGAGCTCCTACGAGCAGTACTTC,CASSFGDRSSYEQYF
TRBD2,NA,TRBV4-1,TRBJ2-3,TGCGCCAGCAGCCAAGACCCTACTAGCGGGAGAGTGACAGATACGCAGTATTTT,CASSQDPTSGRVTDTQYF
NA,NA,TRBV5-1,TRBJ2-7,TGCGCCAGCAGCTCGTCTTGGGGCCCCTACGAGCAGTACTTC,CASSSSWGPYEQYF
NA,NA,TRBV12-3/TRBV12-4,TRBJ2-7,TGTGCCAGCAGTGCCGGGACTGCCCTTCGCGAGCAGTACTTC,CASSAGTALREQYF
NA,NA,TRBV20-1,TRBJ1-4,TGCAGTGCTGGATTAGGCGAAAAACTGTTTTTT,CSAGLGEKLFF
NA,NA,TRBV5-1,TRBJ2-5,TGTGCCAGCAGTCCCCAGGGGGAGACCCAGTACTTC,CASSPQGETQYF
NA,NA,TRBV14,TRBJ1-1,TGTGCCAGCAGCCAAGATAAGAGGGTTACTGAAGCTTTCTTT,CASSQDKRVTEAFF
NA,few,TRBV6-2/TRBV6-3,TRBJ1-5,TGTGCCAGCAGTTACCAGGGAAGACAGCCCCAGCATTTT,CASSYQGRQPQHF
TRBD1,NA,TRBV12-3/TRBV12-4,TRBJ1-2,TGTGCCAGCAGTTTAGCGGGAGGACAGGGCTATGGCTACACCTTC,CASSLAGGQGYGYTF
NA,many,TRBV20-1,TRBJ2-7,TGCAGTGCTACCGACAGGCCCACCTACGAGCAGTACTTC,CSATDRPTYEQYF
TRBD2,NA,TRBV12-3/TRBV12-4,TRBJ2-1,TGTGCCAGCAGTTTTGAGCTAGCGGGAGATCCTGAGTTCTTC,CASSFELAGDPEFF
TRBD2,NA,TRBV30,TRBJ2-6,TGTGCCTGGAGTGTTTCAGGTAGCGGGAGGTCTGGGGCCAACGTCCTGACTTTC,CAWSVSGSGRSGANVLTF
NA,many,TRBV29-1,TRBJ2-1,TGCAGCGTTGACAGGGACAATGAGCAGTTCTTC,CSVDRDNEQFF
TRBD1,NA,TRBV6-1,TRBJ2-2,TGTGCCAGCAGTCGGGACAGTGCGAACACCGGGGAGCTGTTTTTT,CASSRDSANTGELFF
TRBD2,NA,TRBV5-5,TRBJ2-1,TGTGCCAGCACCCCAATACTAGCGGGGCGTCACAATGAGCAGTTCTTC,CASTPILAGRHNEQFF
TRBD2,NA,TRBV7-2,TRBJ2-6,TGTGCCAGCAGCTTACTTCCGGGAGGCTCTGGGGCCAACGTCCTGACTTTC,CASSLLPGGSGANVLTF
NA,NA,TRBV5-1,TRBJ1-5,TGCGCCAGCAGCCCAGGGAAGGGCCAGCCCCAGCATTTT,CASSPGKGQPQHF